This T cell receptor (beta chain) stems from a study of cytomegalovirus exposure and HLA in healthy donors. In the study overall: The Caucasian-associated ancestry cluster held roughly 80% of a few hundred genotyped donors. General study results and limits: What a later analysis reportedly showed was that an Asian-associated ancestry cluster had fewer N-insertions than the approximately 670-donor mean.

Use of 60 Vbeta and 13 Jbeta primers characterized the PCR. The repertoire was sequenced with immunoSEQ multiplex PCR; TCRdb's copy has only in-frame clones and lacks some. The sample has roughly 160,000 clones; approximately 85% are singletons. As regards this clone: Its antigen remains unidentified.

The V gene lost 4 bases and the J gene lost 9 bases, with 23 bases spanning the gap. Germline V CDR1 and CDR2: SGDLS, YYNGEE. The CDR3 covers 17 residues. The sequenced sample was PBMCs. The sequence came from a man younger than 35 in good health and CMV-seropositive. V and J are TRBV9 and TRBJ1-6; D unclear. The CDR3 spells CASSPPSGREQGSPLHF. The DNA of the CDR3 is TGTGCCAGCAGCCCCCCCTCGGGCCGGGAACAAGGTTCACCCCTCCACTTT.